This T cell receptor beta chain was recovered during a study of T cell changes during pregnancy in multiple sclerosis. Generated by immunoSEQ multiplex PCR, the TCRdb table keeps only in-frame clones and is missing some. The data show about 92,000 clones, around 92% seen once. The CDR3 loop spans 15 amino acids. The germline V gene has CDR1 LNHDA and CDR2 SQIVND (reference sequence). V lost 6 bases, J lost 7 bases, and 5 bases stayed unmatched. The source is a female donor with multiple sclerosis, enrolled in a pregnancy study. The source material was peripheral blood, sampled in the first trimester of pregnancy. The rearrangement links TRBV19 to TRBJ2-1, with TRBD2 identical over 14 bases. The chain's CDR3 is CASSTGTSGRNEQFF. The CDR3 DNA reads TGTGCCAGTAGCACCGGGACTAGCGGGAGAAATGAGCAGTTCTTC. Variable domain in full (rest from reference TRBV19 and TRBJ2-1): DGGITQSPKYLFRKEGQNVTLSCEQNLNHDAMYWYRQDPGQGLRLIYYSQIVNDFQKGDIAEGYSVSREKKESFPLTVTSAQKNPTAFYLCASSTGTSGRNEQFFGPGTRLTVL.